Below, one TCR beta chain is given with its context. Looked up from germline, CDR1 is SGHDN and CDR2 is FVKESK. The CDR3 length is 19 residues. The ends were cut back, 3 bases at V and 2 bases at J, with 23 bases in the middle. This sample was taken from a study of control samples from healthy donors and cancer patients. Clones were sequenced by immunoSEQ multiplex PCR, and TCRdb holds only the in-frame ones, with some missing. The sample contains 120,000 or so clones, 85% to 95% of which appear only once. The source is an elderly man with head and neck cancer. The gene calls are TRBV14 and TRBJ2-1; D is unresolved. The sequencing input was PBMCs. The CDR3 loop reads CASSHRPYYRQGAYNEQFF. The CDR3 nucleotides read TGTGCCAGCAGCCACCGACCATACTATCGTCAAGGAGCCTACAATGAGCAGTTCTTC.